The T cell receptor beta chain described here comes from a study of shared clonotypes between healthy human individuals. General study findings and limits: In this cohort, only blood was sampled, and tissue repertoires likely differ.

At a deep level, the assay was run. Sequencing was performed on unsorted PBMC DNA using ten immunoSEQ deep assay plates. Produced via immunoSEQ multiplex PCR; TCRdb's table is partial and in-frame only. The repertoire holds 450,000 to 650,000 clones, with roughly four fifths as singletons. Comment on this clone: Antigen: not known.

Germline CDR1 SNHLY, CDR2 FYNNEI. The V and J ends lost 4 bases and 4 bases, in that order; junction bases with no gene match: 5. The CDR3 runs 14 residues. The clonotype comes from a woman aged 40 to 49 in good health. Some clones in this sample may be carry-over from other donors' samples. The sequenced material came from PBMCs. The chain uses TRBV2 and TRBJ2-7; 9 bases map to TRBD2. As DNA, the CDR3 is TGTGCCAGCAGTGTTGCTAGCGGGATTTACGAGCAGTACTTC. It codes for CASSVASGIYEQYF.